The rows below give T cell receptor beta chains drawn from one sample of a study of shared clonotypes between healthy human individuals. Measured with immunoSEQ multiplex PCR; TCRdb has only the in-frame clones, and not every one. The sample lists over 850,000 clones, roughly 74% seen once, with roughly 0.57% in the top ten. The sample comprised memory CD4+ T cells from PBMCs. The origin of the receptors is a man aged 18 to 29 in good health. Some clones in this sample may be carry-over from other donors' samples. Each CDR3 is given with its conserved first and last residue. Fields, in order: J gene, V gene, D gene, clone size, CDR3 DNA, CDR3 protein. A D gene is named only where the DNA matches it firmly. Expanded clones are given a class, and other clones once, few, many or no size at all.

TRBJ1-1,TRBV2,-,few,TGTGCCAGCAGTGTTCCAGGCCGTGAAGCTTTCTTT,CASSVPGREAFF
TRBJ1-1,TRBV7-9,-,-,TGTGCCAGCAGCCTCAACCCACAGGGGAACACTGAAGCTTTCTTT,CASSLNPQGNTEAFF
TRBJ1-4,TRBV30,-,few,TGTGCCTGGAGTTATATGGGGTTAGATGAAAAACTGTTTTTT,CAWSYMGLDEKLFF
TRBJ2-7,TRBV4-3,-,-,TGCGCCAGCAGCCAAGACCGACAGGCGTACTCCTACGAGCAGTACTTC,CASSQDRQAYSYEQYF
TRBJ1-5,TRBV19,-,once,TGTGCCAGTAGGAGACGCGGGGGAATTGATCAGCCCCAGCATTTT,CASRRRGGIDQPQHF
TRBJ2-5,TRBV6-5,TRBD2,-,TGTGCCAGCAGTTACTCGTGGGGGGGAGAGACCCAGTACTTC,CASSYSWGGETQYF
TRBJ1-2,TRBV15,-,many,TGTGCCACCAGCCCGGACAAGTTCTATGGCTACACCTTC,CATSPDKFYGYTF
TRBJ2-3,TRBV6-1,-,-,TGTGCCAGCAGTAAAGGCAGGGGAACAGATACGCAGTATTTT,CASSKGRGTDTQYF
TRBJ1-5,TRBV2,-,-,TGTGCCACTCGGTGGGACAAAAATCAGCCCCAGCATTTT,CATRWDKNQPQHF
TRBJ2-7,TRBV6-1,TRBD2,once,TGTGCCAGCAGTGAAGCAGGGCGGGGGAACCCCTACGAGCAGTACTTC,CASSEAGRGNPYEQYF
TRBJ1-3,TRBV28,-,-,TGTGCCAGCGTCCACTCTGGAAACACCATATATTTT,CASVHSGNTIYF
TRBJ1-3,TRBV5-4,TRBD1,-,TGTGCCAGCAGCCAGGACAGGGGGCGATCAGGAAACACCATATATTTT,CASSQDRGRSGNTIYF
TRBJ2-7,TRBV6-7,TRBD2,-,TGTGCCAGCAGTCACTGGACTAGCTGTCACGAGCAGTACTTC,CASSHWTSCHEQYF
TRBJ2-7,TRBV2,-,-,TGTGCCAGCAGGAGAGCTTACGAGCAGTACTTC,CASRRAYEQYF
TRBJ2-7,TRBV7-9,TRBD2,-,TGTGCCAGCAGCTTGGTGCGGACTAGCGGGAGGTTCGAGCAGTACTTC,CASSLVRTSGRFEQYF
TRBJ2-3,TRBV7-3,-,few,TGTGCCAGCAGCAGGACGGGTAGCACAGATACGCAGTATTTT,CASSRTGSTDTQYF
TRBJ2-7,TRBV29-1,-,-,TGCAGCGTGGGGCGGGGACGCTACGAGCAGTACTTC,CSVGRGRYEQYF
TRBJ2-5,TRBV5-4,TRBD2,-,TGTGCCAGCAGCTCCCACCCAGCGGGACAAGAGACCCAGTACTTC,CASSSHPAGQETQYF
TRBJ1-1,TRBV30,-,few,TGTGCCTGGAGTGAGGTTCTTGAAGCTTTCTTT,CAWSEVLEAFF
TRBJ1-5,TRBV2,-,-,TGTGCCAGCAGTGACAGGGAGCGCAATCAGCCCCAGCATTTT,CASSDRERNQPQHF
TRBJ1-1,TRBV30,TRBD1,few,TGTGCCTGGAGCCAGGGGGGGACTGAAGCTTTCTTT,CAWSQGGTEAFF
TRBJ1-5,TRBV28,-,-,TGTGCCAGCAGGATAACAGGGACTGGACAGCCCCAGCATTTT,CASRITGTGQPQHF